This T cell receptor (beta chain) stems from a study of shared clonotypes between healthy human individuals (dated by TCRdb to about 2020). The study in broad terms: A couple of women and a few men aged 18 to 49 years were included in the cohort. Leukapheresis yielded between about 0.85 and 10 billion PBMCs per donor. To increase sequencing depth and limit assay-specific biases, different laboratories used diverse techniques to prepare libraries and sequence TCR repertoires. For each donor, CD4 naive and CD4 memory were each given three plates, CD8 naive was given two plates, and CD8 memory was given one plate. The study deeply sequenced blood TCR repertoires of about 5 healthy adults to estimate repertoire size and the extent of clonotype sharing between individuals. Broad study findings and their caveats: Incomplete sequencing was indicated by rarefaction of sorted-subset datasets, despite the large sequencing depth. About 5% of naive CD4, 3% to 4% of naive CD8, around 2.3% of memory CD4, and over 0.35% of memory CD8 clonotypes were shared across several donors. Because the study included only a small number of donors, the genetic and exposure-history diversity represented was limited. Higher generation probabilities were observed for clonotypes shared by all four sorted-subset donors than for non-shared clonotypes. Estimated clonotype richness was generally larger for naive than for memory subsets. Sampling was restricted to blood, and TCR repertoires in tissues likely differ from the TCR repertoires found in blood. Pairwise subsampling indicated that sequencing depth was expected to affect the degree of clonotype sharing among donors.

Using the deep immunoSEQ assay, multiplex PCR amplified TCR CDR3 regions from genomic DNA. Extracted genomic DNA from each cell subset was spread evenly across all wells of several immunoSEQ 96-well plates, with each plate serving as a replicate. Each replicate PCR for sorted subsets received around 210 ng genomic DNA, equal to about 30,000 T cell genomes. Purified libraries were measured with a Qubit 3.0 fluorometer, size-checked on a Bioanalyzer 2100, and measured again with the KAPA Library Quantification kit. Each immunoSEQ 96-well plate was sequenced on its own single-read 150-cycle Illumina NextSeq 550 flow cell. The published analysis was carried out like this. Because the immunoSEQ output included only junctional sequences and no quality scores, the filtering could not be the same as the filtering used for full-length reads. Sequences were annotated with PyIR, a Python wrapper for IgBLAST v1.9, and V/J genes and CDR3 were assigned using IMGT germline references. Any read was removed if the V/J assignment was weak (E-value above 1e-6), the CDR3 was missing, or the read contained stop codons, out-of-frame junctions, or ambiguous translated residues. V3J clonotypes were defined as sequences sharing an identical inferred V gene, J gene, and CDR3 amino acid sequence. Percentage overlap between repertoires was computed as shared unique clonotypes divided by the size of the smaller repertoire. Richness of each repertoire was evaluated using RTK rarefaction, the Chao1 estimator, and Recon v2.1 estimates of unobserved clonotypes. Generation probabilities for all TCRbeta clonotypes obtained by the gDNA method from a handful of donors were computed using OLGA. The table comes from immuneACCESS by way of TCRdb, which keeps in-frame sequences with V and J called. Part of the clones is missing from these tables; in studies checked, under half for an unresolved V gene and the rest for unknown reasons. V and J calls and clone size follow that table, whereas D and trimming were derived from the DNA. The sample profile shows about 1.5 million clones; roughly 98% of them were found once. The ten largest clones take up around 0.47% of the sample.

Comment on this clone: Its antigen is not yet known. Within one base of it there is no much larger clone, and no base qualities were kept.

The CDR3 has 15 amino acids, counting the end cysteine and phenylalanine. The only DNA kept is the CDR3, 45 bases in frame from the first base. CDR1 SGHNT and CDR2 YYREEE were looked up in the germline V gene (reference sequence). The trim is 3 bases for V and 5 bases for J, with a gap of 17 bases between the germline ends. Donors were healthy HIV-negative adults with no recently reported acute infections or vaccinations. Every donor was a Caucasian adult residing in Nashville, Tennessee, USA. CD4+ T cells were enriched by magnetic negative selection, after which naive cells were positively selected on CD45RA and the negative fraction was taken as the memory subset. Blood was obtained by leukapheresis, after which PBMCs were separated by Ficoll-Histopaque density gradient centrifugation and cryopreserved in liquid nitrogen vapor phase. Analytical flow cytometry was used to check the purity and quantity of each magnetically sorted T cell population. Each sorted fraction had its genomic DNA isolated and then quantified by UV absorbance on a Nanodrop 2000c.

This clonotype originated in a young man in good health. The specimen sequenced was naive CD4+ T cells sorted from blood. The cell subset or site label, read with the paper, signifies: CD45RA+ positively selected. The chain is encoded by TRBV5-4 joined to TRBJ1-1, and the D gene may be TRBD1, 6 bases matching. CDR3 sequence: CASSSTFQGGTEAFF. The DNA sequence is as follows: TGTGCCAGCAGCTCGACCTTTCAAGGGGGGACTGAAGCTTTCTTT.